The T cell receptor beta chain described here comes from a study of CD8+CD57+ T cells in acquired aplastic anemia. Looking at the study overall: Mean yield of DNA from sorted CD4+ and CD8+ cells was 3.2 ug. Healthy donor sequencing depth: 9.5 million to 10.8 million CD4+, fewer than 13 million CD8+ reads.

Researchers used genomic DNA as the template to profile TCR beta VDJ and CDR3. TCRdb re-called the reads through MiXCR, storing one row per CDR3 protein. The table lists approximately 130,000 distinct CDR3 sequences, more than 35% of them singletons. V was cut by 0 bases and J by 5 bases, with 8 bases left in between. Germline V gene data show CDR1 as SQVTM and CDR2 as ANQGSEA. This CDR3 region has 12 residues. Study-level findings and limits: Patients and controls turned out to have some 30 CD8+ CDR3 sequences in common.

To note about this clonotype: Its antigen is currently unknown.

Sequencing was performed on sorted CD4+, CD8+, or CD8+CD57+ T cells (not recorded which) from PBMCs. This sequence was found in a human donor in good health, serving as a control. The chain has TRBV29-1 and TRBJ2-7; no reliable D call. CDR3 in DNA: TGCAGCGTTGAAGATCAAGGGAACGAGCAGTACTTC. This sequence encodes CSVEDQGNEQYF.